This T cell receptor (beta chain) was recorded in a study of CD8 T cells in Susac syndrome. Random hexamers served to reverse transcribe about 0.45 to 1 ug RNA. The amplification used immunoSEQ multiplex PCR on TCR beta CDR3; it spanned 54 Vbeta and 13 Jbeta. TCRdb re-called the immunoSEQ multiplex PCR reads through MiXCR, storing one row per CDR3 protein. The sample carries about 150,000 distinct CDR3 sequences, 95% to 96% recorded once. This CDR3 is built from 13 residues. The V end was cut by 4 bases, the J end by 1 base, with 7 bases between. Per the germline V gene, CDR1 is SQVTM and CDR2 is ANQGSEA. TEMRA cells were enriched by FACS, and CD4+ and CD8+ T cells were negatively isolated.

The rearrangement links TRBV29-1 to TRBJ2-2, with a possible D match to TRBD2 (5 bases). Sequenced input: CD8+ T cells from PBMCs. This receptor was taken from a human donor with multiple sclerosis. The CDR3 region has the DNA TGCAGCGTTGTGGGAGAGAACACCGGGGAGCTGTTTTTT. It yields the protein CSVVGENTGELFF.